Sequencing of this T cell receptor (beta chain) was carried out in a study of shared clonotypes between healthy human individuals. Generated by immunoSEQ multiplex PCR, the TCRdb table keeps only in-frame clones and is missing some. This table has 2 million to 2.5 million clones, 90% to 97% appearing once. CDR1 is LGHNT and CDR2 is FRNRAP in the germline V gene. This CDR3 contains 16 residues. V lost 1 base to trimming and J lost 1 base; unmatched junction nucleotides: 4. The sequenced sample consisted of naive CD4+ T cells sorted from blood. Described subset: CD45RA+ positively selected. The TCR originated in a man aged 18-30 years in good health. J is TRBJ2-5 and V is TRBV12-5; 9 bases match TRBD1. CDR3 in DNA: TGTGCTAGTGGTTTGGGACAGGGGGGATTCCAAGAGACCCAGTACTTC. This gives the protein CASGLGQGGFQETQYF.